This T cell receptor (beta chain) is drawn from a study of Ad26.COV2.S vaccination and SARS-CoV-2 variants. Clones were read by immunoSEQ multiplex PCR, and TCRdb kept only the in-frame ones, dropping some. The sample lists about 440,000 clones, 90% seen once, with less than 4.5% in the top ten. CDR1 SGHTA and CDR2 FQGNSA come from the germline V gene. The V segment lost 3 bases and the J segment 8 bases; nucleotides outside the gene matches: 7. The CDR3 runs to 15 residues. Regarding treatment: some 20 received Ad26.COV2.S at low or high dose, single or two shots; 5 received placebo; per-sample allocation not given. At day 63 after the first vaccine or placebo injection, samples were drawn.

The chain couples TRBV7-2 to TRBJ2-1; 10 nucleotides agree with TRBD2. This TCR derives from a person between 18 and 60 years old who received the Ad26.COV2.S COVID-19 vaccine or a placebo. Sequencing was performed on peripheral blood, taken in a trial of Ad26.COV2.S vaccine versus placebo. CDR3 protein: CASSFPLAGRDEQFF. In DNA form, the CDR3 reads TGTGCCAGCAGCTTCCCACTAGCGGGAAGGGATGAGCAGTTCTTC. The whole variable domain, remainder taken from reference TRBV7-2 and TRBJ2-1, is GAGVSQSPSNKVTEKGKDVELRCDPISGHTALYWYRQSLGQGLEFLIYFQGNSAPDKSGLPSDRFSAERTGGSVSTLTIQRTQQEDSAVYLCASSFPLAGRDEQFFGPGTRLTVL.